The clone carrying this T cell receptor beta chain was detected only once. Clones were read by immunoSEQ multiplex PCR, and TCRdb kept only the in-frame ones, dropping some. The sample holds 250,000 or so clones; 86% are singletons and the top ten take approximately 9%. These data originate in a study of blood T cell repertoires in COVID-19. Study in general: There were acute and convalescent COVID-19 samples, and they came from the United States, Italy and Spain. T cells, B-cell-depleted T cells, or PBMCs supplied cDNA or gDNA.

The germline V gene has CDR1 ENHRY and CDR2 SYGVKD. The CDR3 runs to 15 residues. V was shortened by 11 bases and J by 5 bases, with 21 bases between the two germline ends. Material for sequencing was peripheral blood. The TCR comes from a man between 35 and 55 years old with active or convalescent COVID-19. J is TRBJ1-4 and V is TRBV10-3, with D maybe TRBD1 (6 bases). CDR3 sequence: CASRGGQVVNEKLFF. As DNA, the CDR3 is TGTGCCTCAAGGGGGGGCCAGGTGGTAAATGAAAAACTGTTTTTT.